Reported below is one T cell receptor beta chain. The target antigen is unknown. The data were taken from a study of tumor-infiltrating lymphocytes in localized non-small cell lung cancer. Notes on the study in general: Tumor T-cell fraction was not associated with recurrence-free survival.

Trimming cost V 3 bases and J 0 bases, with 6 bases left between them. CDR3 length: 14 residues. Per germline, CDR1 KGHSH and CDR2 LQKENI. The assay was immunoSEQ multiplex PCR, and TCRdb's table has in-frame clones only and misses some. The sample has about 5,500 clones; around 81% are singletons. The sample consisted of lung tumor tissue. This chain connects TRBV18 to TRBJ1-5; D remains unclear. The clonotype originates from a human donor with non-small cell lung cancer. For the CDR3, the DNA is TGTGCCAGCTCACCTGGGGATAGCAATCAGCCCCAGCATTTT. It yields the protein CASSPGDSNQPQHF.